A selection of T cell receptor beta chains follows, all from one sample in a study of blood T cell repertoires in COVID-19. Some clones are missing from TCRdb's copy, which holds only in-frame ones; the method was immunoSEQ multiplex PCR. The sample carries around 310,000 clones, about 90% recorded once. Sequenced input: peripheral blood. These receptors were collected from a woman aged 40 to 50 with COVID-19, enrolled during active disease. Both conserved end residues are part of each CDR3. D genes are given only for firm matches. For some rows the clone size is stated as once, few or many, or as a class when expanded; others skip it.

D gene: -
V gene: TRBV11-2
J gene: TRBJ2-5
CDR3 length: 15
clone size: once
CDR3 DNA: TGTGCCAGCAGCCCAAGTTGGGCCGTCCAAGAGACCCAGTACTTC
CDR3 protein: CASSPSWAVQETQYF

D gene: -
V gene: TRBV7-9
J gene: TRBJ1-1
CDR3 length: 13
clone size: -
CDR3 DNA: TGTGCCAGCAGTCAGGGGCCGGGCACTGAAGCTTTCTTT
CDR3 protein: CASSQGPGTEAFF

D gene: -
V gene: TRBV2
J gene: TRBJ1-5
CDR3 length: 14
clone size: -
CDR3 DNA: TGTGCCAGCAGGGACAGTTATAGCAATCAGCCCCAGCATTTT
CDR3 protein: CASRDSYSNQPQHF

D gene: -
V gene: TRBV4-1
J gene: TRBJ2-3
CDR3 length: 17
clone size: once
CDR3 DNA: TGCGCCAGCAGCCTGGGCAGCGGAGAGCCAAGCACAGATACGCAGTATTTT
CDR3 protein: CASSLGSGEPSTDTQYF

D gene: -
V gene: TRBV5-4
J gene: TRBJ1-2
CDR3 length: 14
clone size: -
CDR3 DNA: TGTGCCAGCAGCTTGGCTGGAGTCCCCTATGGCTACACCTTC
CDR3 protein: CASSLAGVPYGYTF

D gene: -
V gene: TRBV11-2
J gene: TRBJ1-2
CDR3 length: 14
clone size: -
CDR3 DNA: TGTGCCAGCAGCGCCAGGGTCCGGGCTAGTGGCTACACCTTC
CDR3 protein: CASSARVRASGYTF

D gene: TRBD1
V gene: TRBV28
J gene: TRBJ1-2
CDR3 length: 14
clone size: once
CDR3 DNA: TGTGCCAGCAGTATTGGACTAAGGGGGCAAGGCTACACCTTC
CDR3 protein: CASSIGLRGQGYTF

D gene: -
V gene: TRBV5-6
J gene: TRBJ2-1
CDR3 length: 15
clone size: -
CDR3 DNA: TGTGCCAGCAGCTTGGCCTCCCGACTAGATTTGGAGCAGTTCTTC
CDR3 protein: CASSLASRLDLEQFF

D gene: TRBD1
V gene: TRBV4-1
J gene: TRBJ2-2
CDR3 length: 15
clone size: -
CDR3 DNA: TGCGCCAGCAGCCATGAACAGGGGTACACCGGGGAGCTGTTTTTT
CDR3 protein: CASSHEQGYTGELFF

D gene: -
V gene: TRBV6-6
J gene: TRBJ2-7
CDR3 length: 14
clone size: -
CDR3 DNA: TGTGCCAGCACTCAGATCGGGGAAAGGTACGAGCAGTACTTC
CDR3 protein: CASTQIGERYEQYF

D gene: TRBD1
V gene: TRBV30
J gene: TRBJ2-7
CDR3 length: 17
clone size: once
CDR3 DNA: TGTGCCTGGAGGGGCCTATGGGGTGCGACAGGGGGTCACGAGCAGTACTTC
CDR3 protein: CAWRGLWGATGGHEQYF

D gene: -
V gene: TRBV30
J gene: TRBJ2-2
CDR3 length: 14
clone size: -
CDR3 DNA: TGTGCCTGGAAGGGGGGGGCGAACACCGGGGAGCTGTTTTTT
CDR3 protein: CAWKGGANTGELFF

D gene: -
V gene: TRBV3-1/TRBV3-2
J gene: TRBJ1-2
CDR3 length: 13
clone size: -
CDR3 DNA: TGTGCCAGCAGCCACAGGGAGGGCGGTGGCTACACCTTC
CDR3 protein: CASSHREGGGYTF

D gene: TRBD1
V gene: TRBV5-7
J gene: TRBJ1-4
CDR3 length: 15
clone size: -
CDR3 DNA: TGTGCCAGCAGCGGCGACAGGGGCAGTCGTGAAAAACTGTTTTTT
CDR3 protein: CASSGDRGSREKLFF

D gene: -
V gene: TRBV16
J gene: TRBJ1-4
CDR3 length: 14
clone size: few
CDR3 DNA: TGTGCCAGCAGCCCTACATCGGTTGCAGGGGAACTGTTTTTT
CDR3 protein: CASSPTSVAGELFF

D gene: TRBD1
V gene: TRBV19
J gene: TRBJ2-2
CDR3 length: 16
clone size: -
CDR3 DNA: TGTGCCAGTAGTTCCCCGTCAGGGGGCAATCCCGGGGAGCTGTTTTTT
CDR3 protein: CASSSPSGGNPGELFF

D gene: TRBD2
V gene: TRBV19
J gene: TRBJ2-1
CDR3 length: 13
clone size: -
CDR3 DNA: TGTGCCAGTAGTTTCGGGGGGGCCGGTGAGCAGTTCTTC
CDR3 protein: CASSFGGAGEQFF

D gene: -
V gene: TRBV14
J gene: TRBJ2-7
CDR3 length: 15
clone size: -
CDR3 DNA: TGTGCCAGCAGCCAAGCATCCCGCTACTCCTACGAGCAGTACTTC
CDR3 protein: CASSQASRYSYEQYF

D gene: -
V gene: TRBV12-5
J gene: TRBJ2-2
CDR3 length: 13
clone size: -
CDR3 DNA: TGTGCTAGTGGACCTGGGACAATCGGGGAGCTGTTTTTT
CDR3 protein: CASGPGTIGELFF

D gene: TRBD1
V gene: TRBV7-8
J gene: TRBJ1-3
CDR3 length: 16
clone size: once
CDR3 DNA: TGTGCCAGCAGCTTCCCGGACAGGGTCTCTGGAAACACCATATATTTT
CDR3 protein: CASSFPDRVSGNTIYF

D gene: -
V gene: TRBV19
J gene: TRBJ1-4
CDR3 length: 16
clone size: -
CDR3 DNA: TGTGCCAGTAATGGCCGCTTTCGGGCAACTAATGAAAAACTGTTTTTT
CDR3 protein: CASNGRFRATNEKLFF

D gene: TRBD2
V gene: TRBV7-9
J gene: TRBJ2-1
CDR3 length: 15
clone size: -
CDR3 DNA: TGTGCCAGCAGCCCTCGGGGGGGACTCTACAATGAGCAGTTCTTC
CDR3 protein: CASSPRGGLYNEQFF

D gene: TRBD2
V gene: TRBV27
J gene: TRBJ2-1
CDR3 length: 16
clone size: -
CDR3 DNA: TGTGCCAGCAGTCGGCGACTAGCGGGGGGGCAAAATGAGCAGTTCTTC
CDR3 protein: CASSRRLAGGQNEQFF

D gene: TRBD2
V gene: TRBV28
J gene: TRBJ2-1
CDR3 length: 17
clone size: -
CDR3 DNA: TGTGCCAGCAGTACCCTGGGACTAGCGGGGGGGCCTGATGAGCAGTTCTTC
CDR3 protein: CASSTLGLAGGPDEQFF

D gene: TRBD2
V gene: TRBV6-6
J gene: TRBJ2-3
CDR3 length: 16
clone size: -
CDR3 DNA: TGTGCCAGCAGTCCCCAAGCGGGGGGATCGGCAGATACGCAGTATTTT
CDR3 protein: CASSPQAGGSADTQYF

D gene: -
V gene: TRBV20-1
J gene: TRBJ1-1
CDR3 length: 11
clone size: -
CDR3 DNA: TGCAGTGCTAGCTCCAGTGTTGAAGCTTTCTTT
CDR3 protein: CSASSSVEAFF

D gene: -
V gene: TRBV6-6
J gene: TRBJ1-2
CDR3 length: 13
clone size: few
CDR3 DNA: TGTGCCAGCAGTAGGGACACTAACTATGGCTACACCTTC
CDR3 protein: CASSRDTNYGYTF

D gene: TRBD2
V gene: TRBV9
J gene: TRBJ2-7
CDR3 length: 15
clone size: -
CDR3 DNA: TGTGCCAGCAGTACTAGCGGGACTAGCTCCTACGAGCAGTACTTC
CDR3 protein: CASSTSGTSSYEQYF

D gene: -
V gene: TRBV10-3
J gene: TRBJ1-4
CDR3 length: 15
clone size: -
CDR3 DNA: TGTGCCATCCGACGAACAGGCTCAACTAATGAAAAACTGTTTTTT
CDR3 protein: CAIRRTGSTNEKLFF

D gene: -
V gene: TRBV6-5
J gene: TRBJ1-1
CDR3 length: 13
clone size: once
CDR3 DNA: TGTGCCAGCAGCGCTACAGTGAACACTGAAGCTTTCTTT
CDR3 protein: CASSATVNTEAFF

D gene: -
V gene: TRBV7-8
J gene: TRBJ1-6
CDR3 length: 13
clone size: -
CDR3 DNA: TGTGCCAGCACCAGAACGGAGCGATCACCCCTCCACTTT
CDR3 protein: CASTRTERSPLHF

D gene: TRBD1
V gene: TRBV7-2
J gene: TRBJ2-1
CDR3 length: 16
clone size: -
CDR3 DNA: TGTGCCAGCAGCTCCCCTCCGGGACAGGGGAGCCATGAGCAGTTCTTC
CDR3 protein: CASSSPPGQGSHEQFF

D gene: -
V gene: TRBV6-5
J gene: TRBJ2-7
CDR3 length: 15
clone size: few
CDR3 DNA: TGTGCCAGCAGGGGGGGGCGACAGCCTTCCTACGAGCAGTACTTC
CDR3 protein: CASRGGRQPSYEQYF

D gene: -
V gene: TRBV28
J gene: TRBJ1-1
CDR3 length: 10
clone size: -
CDR3 DNA: TGTGCCATCTCCGACACTGAAGCTTTCTTT
CDR3 protein: CAISDTEAFF

D gene: -
V gene: TRBV6-6
J gene: TRBJ2-5
CDR3 length: 15
clone size: -
CDR3 DNA: TGTGCCAGCAGGACCTTAAGGGGGGGCGATGAGACCCAGTACTTC
CDR3 protein: CASRTLRGGDETQYF

D gene: TRBD1
V gene: TRBV9
J gene: TRBJ1-1
CDR3 length: 15
clone size: -
CDR3 DNA: TGTGCCAGCAGCGTAGGAGCCAGGGGGGACACTGAAGCTTTCTTT
CDR3 protein: CASSVGARGDTEAFF

D gene: -
V gene: TRBV5-1
J gene: TRBJ2-5
CDR3 length: 14
clone size: -
CDR3 DNA: TGCGCCAGCAAACCTCGGGACTACCAAGAGACCCAGTACTTC
CDR3 protein: CASKPRDYQETQYF

D gene: -
V gene: TRBV4-3
J gene: TRBJ2-7
CDR3 length: 15
clone size: -
CDR3 DNA: TGCGCCAGCAGCCCGGGATTGTTGAGCTCCTACGAGCAGTACTTC
CDR3 protein: CASSPGLLSSYEQYF

D gene: TRBD2
V gene: TRBV7-3
J gene: TRBJ2-5
CDR3 length: 18
clone size: -
CDR3 DNA: TGTGCCAGCAGCCCCAAACCCCCAACTAGCGGGGTGGGCGAGACCCAGTACTTC
CDR3 protein: CASSPKPPTSGVGETQYF

D gene: TRBD1
V gene: TRBV6-5
J gene: TRBJ1-6
CDR3 length: 14
clone size: once
CDR3 DNA: TGTGCCAGCAGTTACGGGGACAGGGGATCACCCCTCCACTTT
CDR3 protein: CASSYGDRGSPLHF

D gene: -
V gene: TRBV7-8
J gene: TRBJ2-2
CDR3 length: 14
clone size: -
CDR3 DNA: TGTGCCAGCAGCACCTCGGGCGGGCCCGGGGAGCTGTTTTTT
CDR3 protein: CASSTSGGPGELFF

D gene: TRBD1
V gene: TRBV6-5
J gene: TRBJ2-7
CDR3 length: 13
clone size: -
CDR3 DNA: TGTGCCACCGCCGGGACAGGGACCTACGAGCAGTACTTC
CDR3 protein: CATAGTGTYEQYF

D gene: TRBD1
V gene: TRBV24-1
J gene: TRBJ1-1
CDR3 length: 15
clone size: -
CDR3 DNA: TGTGCCACCAGTCCAGGCACAGGGGCGGCCCATGAAGCTTTCTTT
CDR3 protein: CATSPGTGAAHEAFF

D gene: TRBD1
V gene: TRBV5-1
J gene: TRBJ2-5
CDR3 length: 14
clone size: -
CDR3 DNA: TGCGCCAGCAGCTTCCAGACAGGGGGGGAGACCCAGTACTTC
CDR3 protein: CASSFQTGGETQYF

D gene: -
V gene: TRBV19
J gene: TRBJ1-3
CDR3 length: 15
clone size: -
CDR3 DNA: TGTGCCAGTAGGCCTGACAGGACATCTGGAAACACCATATATTTT
CDR3 protein: CASRPDRTSGNTIYF

D gene: -
V gene: TRBV29-1
J gene: TRBJ1-4
CDR3 length: 16
clone size: -
CDR3 DNA: TGCAGCGTTCGCGGGACTCCGAAAGACACTAATGAAAAACTGTTTTTT
CDR3 protein: CSVRGTPKDTNEKLFF

D gene: TRBD1
V gene: TRBV6-2/TRBV6-3
J gene: TRBJ1-2
CDR3 length: 15
clone size: -
CDR3 DNA: TGTGCCAGCAGTTACGGGACAGTCTTGAGGGAAGGCTACACCTTC
CDR3 protein: CASSYGTVLREGYTF

D gene: TRBD1
V gene: TRBV24-1
J gene: TRBJ1-4
CDR3 length: 14
clone size: few
CDR3 DNA: TGTGCCACCAGTGATCCGAGACAGGGAGAAAAACTGTTTTTT
CDR3 protein: CATSDPRQGEKLFF

D gene: TRBD1
V gene: TRBV4-3
J gene: TRBJ2-6
CDR3 length: 16
clone size: -
CDR3 DNA: TGCGCCAGCGGAGACAGGGCAGCAGCTGGGGCCAACGTCCTGACTTTC
CDR3 protein: CASGDRAAAGANVLTF

D gene: TRBD1
V gene: TRBV5-1
J gene: TRBJ1-6
CDR3 length: 13
clone size: -
CDR3 DNA: TGCGCCAGCAGGGACAGGGAGGCTTCACCCCTCCACTTT
CDR3 protein: CASRDREASPLHF

D gene: -
V gene: TRBV7-2
J gene: TRBJ2-5
CDR3 length: 15
clone size: -
CDR3 DNA: TGTGCCAGCAGCCGGGGGGCGAGTTACCAAGAGACCCAGTACTTC
CDR3 protein: CASSRGASYQETQYF

D gene: TRBD1
V gene: TRBV9
J gene: TRBJ1-5
CDR3 length: 17
clone size: -
CDR3 DNA: TGTGCCAGCAGCGTAGGATGTAGGACAGGCAGCAATCAGCCCCAGCATTTT
CDR3 protein: CASSVGCRTGSNQPQHF

D gene: -
V gene: TRBV2
J gene: TRBJ2-4
CDR3 length: 17
clone size: -
CDR3 DNA: TGTGCCACCGGGAAAACAGGGAATTCGGGGAATTCAAACATTCAGTACTTC
CDR3 protein: CATGKTGNSGNSNIQYF

D gene: -
V gene: TRBV5-1
J gene: TRBJ2-4
CDR3 length: 15
clone size: -
CDR3 DNA: TGCGCCAGCAGCAGCCAACAGGGTCCCAAAAACATTCAGTACTTC
CDR3 protein: CASSSQQGPKNIQYF

D gene: TRBD2
V gene: TRBV7-3
J gene: TRBJ2-3
CDR3 length: 15
clone size: -
CDR3 DNA: TGTGCCAGCAGCCAAACGCGGGAGAGTGTAGATACGCAGTATTTT
CDR3 protein: CASSQTRESVDTQYF

D gene: -
V gene: TRBV7-2
J gene: TRBJ1-2
CDR3 length: 16
clone size: once
CDR3 DNA: TGTGCCAGCAGCTCTTCCAGGTCCCAATCCTCCTATGGCTACACCTTC
CDR3 protein: CASSSSRSQSSYGYTF